The clone carrying this T cell receptor beta chain was detected only a few times. What it recognizes is unknown. Described time point: pre-treatment sample, taken before nivolumab and TIL therapy. The tumor samples were excised metastases, mostly pleural nodules or supraclavicular lymph nodes. The record originates from a study of TIL therapy for anti-PD-1-resistant metastatic lung cancer. Study at large: Patients had a median age of nearly 55 years (range about 35-85). Median tumor mutation burden was 1.5 mutations per megabase.

The libraries were made with immunoSEQ v3. Sequencing was performed with immunoSEQ multiplex PCR; in TCRdb, only in-frame clones are kept and a portion is missing. The table has about 100,000 clones, about three fifths seen once. This CDR3 has 15 amino acids. Trimming at V came to 4 bases and at J to 10 bases, leaving 10 bases not matched to a gene. Germline CDR1 LNHDA, CDR2 SQIVND (reference sequence). General observations from the study: Many TIL product clones were absent from baseline tumor, suggesting clonal contraction.

The genes are TRBV19 and TRBJ1-6; the match to TRBD1 covers 7 bases. The source of this sequence is a person aged 30 to 80 with non-small cell lung cancer. Material: tumor tissue, obtained at baseline. In DNA form, the CDR3 reads TGTGCCAGTAGTACACGGACAGGAGGTATCTCACCCCTCCACTTT. This translates into CASSTRTGGISPLHF.